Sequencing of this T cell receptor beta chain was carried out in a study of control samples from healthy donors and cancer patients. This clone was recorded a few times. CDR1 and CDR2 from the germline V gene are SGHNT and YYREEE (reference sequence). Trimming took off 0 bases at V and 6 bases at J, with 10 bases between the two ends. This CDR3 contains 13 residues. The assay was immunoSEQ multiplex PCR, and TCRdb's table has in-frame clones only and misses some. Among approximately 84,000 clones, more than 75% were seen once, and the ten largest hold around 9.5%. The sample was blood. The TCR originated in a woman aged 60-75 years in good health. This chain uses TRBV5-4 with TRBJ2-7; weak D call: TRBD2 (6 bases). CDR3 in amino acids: CASSLGGGAEQYF. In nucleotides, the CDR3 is TGTGCCAGCAGCTTGGGGGGAGGAGCCGAGCAGTACTTC. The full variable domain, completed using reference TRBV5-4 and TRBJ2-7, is ETGVTQSPTHLIKTRGQQVTLRCSSQSGHNTVSWYQQALGQGPQFIFQYYREEENGRGNFPPRFSGLQFPNYSSELNVNALELDDSALYLCASSLGGGAEQYFGPGTRLTVT.